This T cell receptor beta chain was obtained from a study of shared clonotypes between healthy human individuals. Measured with immunoSEQ multiplex PCR; TCRdb has only the in-frame clones, and not every one. This repertoire shows 2 million to 2.5 million clones, over 85% found once; its top ten account for 0.39%. Researchers partitioned CD4+ cells into CD45RA+ naive and CD45RA-negative memory subsets. This CDR3 region has 13 residues. The germline gives CDR1 SGHRS, CDR2 YFSETQ. V dropped 2 bases and J dropped 5 bases, with 10 bases sitting between them. Source material: naive CD4+ T cells from PBMCs. The subset is: CD45RA+ positively selected. This TCR was sampled from a man aged 18 to 30 in good health. Some clones in this sample may be carry-over from other donors' samples. The V and J genes are TRBV5-1 and TRBJ1-2; D gene ambiguous. DNA for the CDR3: TGCGCCAGCAGCTTATCAACGGATTATGGCTACACCTTC. This translates into CASSLSTDYGYTF.